The T cell receptor (beta chain) described here comes from a study of blood T cells in healthy people across ages. The study's findings and limits: A greater number of naive CD4+ cells and higher diversity distinguished long-lived donors from aged donors.

Unmatched junction bases numbered 4, after V lost 11 bases and J lost 4 bases. Germline V CDR1 and CDR2: ENHRY, SYGVKD. The CDR3 is made up of 13 amino acids. The second PCR ran roughly 6 to 12 cycles with a sample-barcoded 5' primer and J-beta primers. TCRdb itself ran the 5' RACE reads through MiXCR, one entry per CDR3 protein. Of roughly 1,800,000 distinct CDR3 sequences listed, 40% to 55% are singletons. Total RNA extraction produced at least 5.5 micrograms (per sample) for the study. Note on this clonotype: What it binds is not known.

What was sequenced was blood. This clonotype was obtained from a woman aged 40 to 50 in good health. The chain uses TRBV10-3 and TRBJ1-5; TRBD1 agrees at 11 bases. CDR3 sequence: CAARDRGNQPQHF. The CDR3, as DNA: TGTGCCGCCAGGGACAGGGGGAATCAGCCCCAGCATTTT.